This T cell receptor beta chain originates from a study of cytomegalovirus exposure and HLA in healthy donors. Notes on the study in general: CMV antigen specificity of three CMV-associated chains was confirmed in vitro. Presence/absence analyses took donor sequencing depth as roughly uniform. For most TCR beta V segments, an earlier analysis put the productive rate at about 90% or about 30% of the time.

Comments on this clone: Antigen: not known.

The PCR used 60 Vbeta and 13 Jbeta primers. The protocol was immunoSEQ multiplex PCR, while the TCRdb copy is restricted to in-frame clones and leaves out a portion. The table shows about 160,000 clones, with approximately 72% occurring only once. The TCR sequence derives from a man in his forties in good health and CMV-seropositive. Material for sequencing was PBMCs.

The CDR3 here is CASSTETREAFF. For the CDR3, the DNA is TGTGCCAGCAGCACAGAGACCAGAGAAGCTTTCTTT. The rearrangement links TRBV2 to TRBJ1-1, with D uncertain. Trimming took 6 bases from V and 8 from J, leaving 13 bases between them. The germline gives CDR1 SNHLY, CDR2 FYNNEI. The CDR3 spans 12 residues.